This T cell receptor (beta chain) appears in the sequencing data of a study of T cells in Graves' hyperthyroidism and ophthalmopathy. Turning to the study itself: The authors collected peripheral blood at initial diagnosis, before any treatment.

Researchers took RNA transcripts and amplified the TCR beta CDR3 regions from them. HTBI primers were the set used in a first-round RT-PCR of the TCR CDR3. TCRdb analysed the multiplex PCR reads with MiXCR anew, one entry per CDR3 protein. The sample yields around 340,000 distinct CDR3 sequences, roughly 18% seen once. This clonotype was found many times. Its antigen is currently unknown. Ophthalmopathy cases scored 3 or more on the Clinical Activity Score and 4 or more on NOSPECS grade, with duration below 3 months. Clinicians diagnosed patients from clinical symptoms, serum thyroxine and TRAb, thyroid ultrasound and orbital computed tomography. Study results and limitations: In validation, the model predicted ophthalmopathy. These predictions came a median roughly seven months before onset.

Sequenced material: blood. The TCR was taken from a woman aged 40-49 years with Graves' ophthalmopathy.

The CDR3 bases are TGTGCCAGCAGACAGGGACCGATCCTCACCGGGGAGCTGTTTTTT. This codes for CASRQGPILTGELFF. The V call is TRBV6-5, the J call TRBJ2-2; weak D call: TRBD1 (6 bases). The CDR3 consists of 15 residues. V shed 6 bases and J shed 4 bases, with 15 bases lying between them. CDR1 and CDR2 (germline): MNHEY, SVGAGI.